A single sample is the source of the 28 T cell receptor beta chains below, sequenced in a study of read filtering for tumor transcriptome and immune sequencing. From roughly 390 ng of RNA, a library with molecular barcoded alpha/delta and beta/gamma adaptors was made. MiXCR was run by TCRdb on the reads, yielding one entry per CDR3 protein. The sample has tens of thousands of distinct CDR3 sequences, 20% to 25% seen once. The material sequenced was a population of CD138-negative cells sorted from bone marrow. The receptors were gathered from a donor aged 40 or older with multiple myeloma.

This clonotype was seen only once. This sequence may be a read error, since a much larger clone differs from it by one base. Because the CDR3 is missing its conserved closing phenylalanine or tryptophan, this is likely a read error. The rearrangement links TRBV29-1 to TRBJ2-5, with D possibly TRBD1 on 6 matching bases. The germline gives CDR1 SQVTM, CDR2 ANQGSEA. The CDR3 spans 13 residues. Trimming left V 3 bases short and J 3 bases short, with 11 bases between. In DNA, the CDR3 is TGCAGCGTTGACCTCGGGACAAAAGAGACCCAGTACCTC. Protein product: CSVDLGTKETQYL.

At least ten counts were recorded for this clonotype. The chain has TRBV7-2 and TRBJ2-1; D unresolved. CDR3 length: 16 residues. The germline V and J ends were trimmed by 1 base and 8 bases, with 18 bases remaining between them. Germline V lookup: CDR1 SGHTA, CDR2 FQGNSA. CDR3 nucleotides: TGTGCCAGCAGCTTAGTGGGCGGACCCATTTTGGATGAGCAGTTCTTC. It translates to CASSLVGGPILDEQFF.

This clonotype was observed many times. An end of the junction does not agree with germline; a read error may underlie this. The rearrangement joins TRBV20-1 to TRBJ2-1; TRBD2 aligns across 8 bases. The CDR3 consists of 15 residues. Germline V gives CDR1 DFQATT, CDR2 SNEGSKA (reference sequence). CDR3 nucleotide sequence: TGCAGTGCTAGAGATGGTGGACTAGCCGTCGGTGAGCAGTTTTTC. It specifies CSARDGGLAVGEQFF.

This clonotype has at least ten counts. The V and J genes are TRBV6-4 and TRBJ2-3; 11 bases are a match to TRBD1. The CDR3 loop spans 16 amino acids. V lost 5 bases to trimming and J lost 5 bases; unmatched junction nucleotides: 9. CDR1 and CDR2 (germline): MRHNA, SNTAGT. For the CDR3, the DNA is TGTGCCAGCAGTTTTTGGACAGGGGGCTTCATAGATACGCAGTATTTT. As protein: CASSFWTGGFIDTQYF.

This clonotype was seen only a few times. The chain carries TRBV18 and TRBJ1-1; D perhaps matches TRBD1 (5 bases). Looked up from germline, CDR1 is KGHSH and CDR2 is LQKENI. The CDR3 consists of 13 residues. Trimming took 6 bases from V and 5 from J, leaving 13 bases between them. CDR3 in DNA: TGTGCCAGCTCCCCCACAGGTGGAACTGAAGCTTTCTTT. Its translation is CASSPTGGTEAFF.

As concerns this clonotype: A much larger clone lies a single base off, so this may be a read error. The CDR3 carries no conserved terminal phenylalanine or tryptophan, so it likely arises from a read error. J is TRBJ2-1 and V is TRBV2, with 12 nucleotides matching TRBD2. CDR3 length: 16 residues. The germline V gene encodes CDR1 SNHLY and CDR2 FYNNEI. V gave up 6 bases and J gave up 6 bases; unmatched junction bases: 9. CDR3 residues: CASSPSGGDFSNEQFL. In DNA form, the CDR3 reads TGTGCCAGCAGCCCTAGCGGGGGGGATTTTAGCAATGAGCAGTTCCTC.

This clonotype was seen ten or more times. One end of the junction varies from germline; a read error may be responsible. The rearrangement joins TRBV5-1 to TRBJ1-1, with a tentative D call TRBD1 (5 bases). Germline-derived CDR1 and CDR2 are SGHRS and YFSETQ. The CDR3 spans 13 residues. CDR3 sequence reads: CASSLGVNTEAFF. Here the CDR3 DNA reads TGTGCCAGCAGCCTGGGGGTGAACACTGAAGCTTTCTTT.

This sequence joins TRBV4-1 and TRBJ1-4; weak D call: TRBD1 (6 bases). V was cut by 2 bases and J by 7 bases, with 14 bases left in between. Germline CDR1 and CDR2: MGHRA and YSYEKL. The CDR3 is 15 amino acids. DNA of the CDR3: TGCGCCAGCAGCCAACTGAGCCAGGGGAGTGAAAAACTGTTTTTT. It encodes CASSQLSQGSEKLFF.

CDR3 DNA sequence: TGTGCCAGCAGCCAAGAGGGCAGGGGGCAAACTGAAGCTTTCTTT. Translation gives CASSQEGRGQTEAFF. V and J are TRBV3-1 and TRBJ1-1; the match to TRBD1 covers 8 bases. CDR1 LGHDT and CDR2 YNNKEL come from the germline V gene (reference sequence). This CDR3 contains 15 residues. V was pared by 0 bases and J by 5 bases, with 5 bases of the junction left unmatched. The full variable domain, with the rest looked up from reference TRBV3-1 and TRBJ1-1, is DTAVSQTPKYLVTQMGNDKSIKCEQNLGHDTMYWYKQDSKKFLKIMFSYNNKELIINETVPNRFSPKSPDKAHLNLHINSLELGDSAVYFCASSQEGRGQTEAFFGQGTRLTVV.

In its sample, this clonotype was seen once. Being one base from a much bigger clone, this may be a read error. The chain joins TRBV10-3 to TRBJ2-3, with D unclear. The germline gives CDR1 ENHRY, CDR2 SYGVKD. The CDR3 runs 11 residues. The CDR3 reads CAISEGYTPYF. The CDR3 region has the DNA TGTGCCATCAGTGAGGGTTATACGCCGTATTTT.

This clonotype was seen ten or more times. The J gene is TRBJ2-1, the V gene TRBV9; D possibly corresponds to TRBD2 (5 bases). The germline V and J ends were trimmed by 0 bases and 1 base, with 11 bases remaining between them. Per germline, CDR1 SGDLS and CDR2 YYNGEE. The CDR3 extends over 16 amino acids. As DNA, the CDR3 is TGTGCCAGCAGCGTAGAGCCAGCGGTTTCCTACAATGAGCAGTTCTTC. It translates to CASSVEPAVSYNEQFF.

Many counts were recorded for this clonotype. The V gene is TRBV7-9, the J gene TRBJ2-3, with D tentatively TRBD1 (6 bases). Trimming pared 6 bases from V and 4 bases from J, leaving 11 bases between. CDR1 is SEHNR, CDR2 FQNEAQ, per germline (reference sequence). This CDR3 has 13 amino acids. This chain's CDR3 is CASSTAGADTQYF. CDR3 nucleotides: TGTGCCAGCAGTACCGCAGGGGCAGATACGCAGTATTTT.

In its sample, this clonotype was seen many times. The chain combines TRBV6-1 with TRBJ2-1, with unresolved D. The CDR3 spans 12 residues. Germline assignment: CDR1 MNHNS and CDR2 SASEGT. Trimming shortened V by 5 bases and J by 3 bases, and 5 bases separated the two germline ends. CDR3: CASSPVYNEQFF. CDR3 DNA: TGTGCCAGCAGTCCTGTCTACAATGAGCAGTTCTTC.

Of note for this clonotype: Given the absence of the conserved phenylalanine or tryptophan at the CDR3 end, a read error is likely. The rearrangement links TRBV12-3 or TRBV12-4 to TRBJ2-1; 9 bases are shared with TRBD2. The junction had 9 bases not matched to a gene; V was cut back by 0 bases and J by 9 bases. The CDR3 runs to 16 residues. The CDR3 loop is CASSLAVAGGRGEQFL. The DNA for the CDR3 is TGTGCCAGCAGTTTAGCTGTTGCGGGGGGGCGTGGTGAGCAGTTCCTC.

In this sample, this clonotype turned up a few times. Written as DNA, the CDR3 is TGCGCCAGCAGCGGAACCACAGGGTACCAAGAGACCCAGTACTTC. Translating it yields CASSGTTGYQETQYF. The chain has TRBV5-1 and TRBJ2-5, with D tentatively TRBD1 (6 bases). CDR1 is SGHRS, CDR2 YFSETQ, per germline. The V and J ends lost 4 bases and 0 bases respectively, with 13 bases between them. The CDR3 spans 15 residues.

Points on this clonotype: At one of its ends the junction is not consistent with the germline gene, which may arise from a read error. The chain carries TRBV7-7 and TRBJ2-5, with D perhaps matching TRBD1 (6 bases). CDR1 is SSHAT, CDR2 FNYEAQ, per germline (reference sequence). CDR3 length equals 13 residues. The CDR3 spells CASSSGQQETRYF. In DNA form, the CDR3 reads TGTGCCAGCAGCTCCGGACAGCAAGAGACCCGGTACTTC.

The chain carries TRBV20-1 and TRBJ2-2, with D tentatively TRBD2 (7 bases). The ends were cut back, 4 bases at V and 0 bases at J, with 18 bases in the middle. The germline V gene encodes CDR1 DFQATT and CDR2 SNEGSKA (reference sequence). The CDR3 consists of 17 residues. CDR3 bases: TGCAGTGCTATTGCACGGGGGGCTCTAACGAACACCGGGGAGCTGTTTTTT. It specifies CSAIARGALTNTGELFF.

This clonotype was counted many times. The chain has TRBV20-1 and TRBJ2-3, with D unclear. V was pared by 3 bases and J by 0 bases, with 10 bases between. The CDR3 runs to 14 residues. Germline V lookup: CDR1 DFQATT, CDR2 SNEGSKA (reference sequence). CDR3 sequence reads: CSASGQSSTDTQYF. The CDR3 coding sequence is TGCAGTGCTAGCGGCCAGAGTAGCACAGATACGCAGTATTTT.

This clonotype came up a few times. The chain is built from TRBV4-1 and TRBJ2-7; TRBD1 agrees at 7 bases. CDR3 length: 17 amino acids. Germline CDR1 MGHRA, CDR2 YSYEKL. The junction had 10 bases not matched to a gene; V was cut back by 0 bases and J by 2 bases. CDR3 amino acids: CASSQDRARTGPYEQYF. The CDR3 coding sequence is TGCGCCAGCAGCCAAGATCGCGCTAGGACAGGTCCCTACGAGCAGTACTTC.

This clonotype was counted only a few times. J is TRBJ2-5 and V is TRBV15; no clear D gene. V lost 0 bases, J lost 2 bases, and 10 bases lay in between. There are 15 residues in the CDR3. Germline values: CDR1 LNHNV, CDR2 YYDKDF (reference sequence). CDR3 protein: CATSRDRSGQETQYF. DNA for the CDR3: TGTGCCACCAGCAGAGATCGGTCTGGGCAAGAGACCCAGTACTTC.

In this sample, this clonotype turned up many times. The chain carries TRBV28 and TRBJ2-5; a weak D match, TRBD2 (6 bases). Germline CDR1 reads MDHEN; CDR2 reads SYDVKM. Trimming removed 5 bases from V and 4 bases from J, with 11 bases in between. CDR3 length: 13 residues. CDR3 sequence: CASSPETRETQYF. The CDR3 bases are TGTGCCAGCAGTCCCGAGACTAGAGAGACCCAGTACTTC.

This chain's CDR3 is CASSQEYSNQPQHF. The CDR3 region has the DNA TGTGCCAGCAGCCAAGAGTATAGCAATCAGCCCCAGCATTTT. V and J are TRBV3-1 and TRBJ1-5; D is uncertain. CDR1 is LGHDT, CDR2 YNNKEL, per germline (reference sequence). The CDR3 loop spans 14 amino acids. Trimming stripped 0 bases from V and 0 bases from J, with 3 bases between.

The gene calls are TRBV27 and TRBJ2-7; TRBD1 matches 7 bases. V dropped 6 bases and J dropped 12; count of bases not matched to a gene: 14. The germline V gene encodes CDR1 MNHEY and CDR2 SMNVEV (reference sequence). The CDR3 spans 13 residues. The CDR3 protein is CASRASTGTLTYF. The CDR3 region has the DNA TGTGCCAGCAGGGCCTCGACAGGGACCCTGACGTACTTC.

At least ten counts were recorded for this clonotype. The gene calls are TRBV7-2 and TRBJ2-2; D possibly matches TRBD1 or TRBD2 (6 bases each). Germline V gene lookup returns CDR1 SGHTA and CDR2 FQGNSA. CDR3 length equals 14 residues. V was pared by 5 bases and J by 13 bases, with 20 bases between. This CDR3 is CASSLARGLEGLFF. As DNA, the CDR3 is TGTGCCAGCAGCCTCGCCCGGGGGCTCGAGGGGCTGTTTTTT.

This clonotype was found many times. The DNA of the CDR3 is TGCAGTGTCGGCGGGGGTACAGATACGCAGTATTTT. Its protein product is CSVGGGTDTQYF. This chain connects TRBV20-1 to TRBJ2-3; 7 bases are a match to TRBD2. CDR1 and CDR2 (germline): DFQATT, SNEGSKA (reference sequence). The V gene end was trimmed by 7 bases and the J gene end by 3 bases; junction bases not matched to a gene: 4. CDR3 length: 12 residues.

This rearrangement joins TRBV6-5 to TRBJ1-1; D is undetermined. CDR1 is MNHEY and CDR2 is SVGAGI in the germline V gene. Trimming cost V 7 bases and J 5 bases, with 29 bases left between them. This CDR3 comprises 18 residues. As DNA, the CDR3 is TGTGCCAGCACTCATTACTCTCGTGGTGGGCCCCGAGTTACTGAAGCTTTCTTT. As protein: CASTHYSRGGPRVTEAFF.

This clonotype was detected many times. This chain links TRBV29-1 with TRBJ1-2; D remains ambiguous. The CDR3 is made up of 13 amino acids. V was clipped by 0 bases and J by 4 bases, with 9 bases between them. Germline CDR1 is SQVTM and CDR2 is ANQGSEA. The CDR3 DNA follows: TGCAGCGTTGAAGACAGCCCCATCTATGGCTACACCTTC. Translated, it gives CSVEDSPIYGYTF. Complete variable domain (other parts from reference TRBV29-1 and TRBJ1-2): SAVISQKPSRDICQRGTSLTIQCQVDSQVTMMFWYRQQPGQSLTLIATANQGSEATYESGFVIDKFPISRPNLTFSTLTVSNMSPEDSSIYLCSVEDSPIYGYTFGSGTRLTVV.

This clonotype came up many times. V usage is TRBV7-3 and J usage is TRBJ2-1, with TRBD2 matching over 9 bases. V dropped 2 bases and J dropped 4; count of bases not matched to a gene: 6. The CDR3 is made up of 16 amino acids. Germline assignment: CDR1 SGHTA and CDR2 FQGTGA. CDR3 protein: CASSLGGSGGYNEQFF. In nucleotides, the CDR3 is TGTGCCAGCAGCTTAGGGGGTAGCGGGGGTTACAATGAGCAGTTCTTC.